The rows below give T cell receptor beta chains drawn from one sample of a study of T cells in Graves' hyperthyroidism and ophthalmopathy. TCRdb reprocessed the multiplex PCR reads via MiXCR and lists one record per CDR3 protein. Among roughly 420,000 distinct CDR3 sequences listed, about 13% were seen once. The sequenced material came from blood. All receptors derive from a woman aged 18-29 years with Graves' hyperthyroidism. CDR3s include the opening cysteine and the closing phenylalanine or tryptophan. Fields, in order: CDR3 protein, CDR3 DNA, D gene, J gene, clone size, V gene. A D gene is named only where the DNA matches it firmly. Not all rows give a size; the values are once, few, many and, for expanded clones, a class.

CDR3aa: CASSLRLAQETQYF
CDR3nt: TGTGCCAGCAGCTTAAGACTAGCCCAAGAGACCCAGTACTTC
d_gene: TRBD2
j_gene: TRBJ2-5
abundance: few
v_gene: TRBV11-2

CDR3aa: CATSRDMGSSGRHNEQFF
CDR3nt: TGTGCCACCAGCAGAGATATGGGATCTAGCGGGAGGCACAATGAGCAGTTCTTC
d_gene: TRBD2
j_gene: TRBJ2-1
abundance: many
v_gene: TRBV15

CDR3aa: CASSSGGQGYEQYF
CDR3nt: TGTGCCAGCAGTTCGGGGGGACAGGGATACGAGCAGTACTTC
d_gene: TRBD1
j_gene: TRBJ2-7
abundance: many
v_gene: TRBV28

CDR3aa: CASSLRQTYEQYF
CDR3nt: TGTGCCAGCAGCTTAAGACAGACCTACGAGCAGTACTTC
d_gene: .
j_gene: TRBJ2-7
abundance: many
v_gene: TRBV3-1

CDR3aa: CASSPTAGGTDTQYF
CDR3nt: TGTGCCAGCAGCCCGACTGCGGGGGGCACAGATACGCAGTATTTT
d_gene: TRBD2
j_gene: TRBJ2-3
abundance: .
v_gene: TRBV3-1

CDR3aa: CSARDWTDNSPLHF
CDR3nt: TGCAGTGCTAGAGATTGGACAGATAATTCACCCCTCCACTTT
d_gene: .
j_gene: TRBJ1-6
abundance: few
v_gene: TRBV20-1

CDR3aa: CATSDFTASGMYNEQFF
CDR3nt: TGTGCCACCAGTGATTTCACAGCTAGCGGGATGTACAATGAGCAGTTCTTC
d_gene: TRBD2
j_gene: TRBJ2-1
abundance: many
v_gene: TRBV24-1

CDR3aa: CASSLDSGRGYEQYF
CDR3nt: TGTGCCAGCAGTTTAGACAGCGGGAGAGGGTACGAGCAGTACTTC
d_gene: TRBD2
j_gene: TRBJ2-7
abundance: many
v_gene: TRBV28

CDR3aa: CSVEAGNEQFF
CDR3nt: TGCAGCGTTGAGGCGGGGAATGAGCAGTTCTTC
d_gene: .
j_gene: TRBJ2-1
abundance: many
v_gene: TRBV29-1

CDR3aa: CASSGKTGGENTGELFF
CDR3nt: TGTGCCAGCAGCGGAAAGACAGGGGGCGAGAACACCGGGGAGCTGTTTTTT
d_gene: TRBD1
j_gene: TRBJ2-2
abundance: .
v_gene: TRBV9

CDR3aa: CASSQTSGRLNEQFF
CDR3nt: TGCGCCAGCAGCCAGACTAGCGGGAGACTGAATGAGCAGTTCTTC
d_gene: TRBD2
j_gene: TRBJ2-1
abundance: many
v_gene: TRBV5-1

CDR3aa: CASSETGARNEQYF
CDR3nt: TGTGCCAGCAGTGAAACGGGAGCAAGGAACGAGCAGTACTTC
d_gene: .
j_gene: TRBJ2-7
abundance: many
v_gene: TRBV2

CDR3aa: CASMLRLASHQETQYF
CDR3nt: TGTGCCAGCATGCTCCGGTTAGCGTCCCACCAAGAGACCCAGTACTTC
d_gene: .
j_gene: TRBJ2-5
abundance: .
v_gene: TRBV6-2/TRBV6-3

CDR3aa: CASSARREQPQHF
CDR3nt: TGTGCCAGCAGCGCTAGAAGGGAACAGCCCCAGCATTTT
d_gene: .
j_gene: TRBJ1-5
abundance: many
v_gene: TRBV7-8

CDR3aa: CAAILLAGATGELFF
CDR3nt: TGTGCCGCAATTCTCCTAGCGGGGGCCACCGGGGAGCTGTTTTTT
d_gene: TRBD2
j_gene: TRBJ2-2
abundance: few
v_gene: TRBV2

CDR3aa: CASSHASGWNTGELFF
CDR3nt: TGTGCCAGCAGCCACGCTAGCGGGTGGAACACCGGGGAGCTGTTTTTT
d_gene: TRBD2
j_gene: TRBJ2-2
abundance: many
v_gene: TRBV7-8

CDR3aa: CSARGGSGIYNEQFF
CDR3nt: TGCAGTGCTAGAGGCGGTAGTGGTATATACAATGAGCAGTTCTTC
d_gene: .
j_gene: TRBJ2-1
abundance: many
v_gene: TRBV20-1

CDR3aa: CASRFSGRDNEQFF
CDR3nt: TGTGCCAGCCGATTTAGCGGGAGGGACAATGAGCAGTTCTTC
d_gene: TRBD2
j_gene: TRBJ2-1
abundance: many
v_gene: TRBV7-2

CDR3aa: CASDLGAGGRYNEQFF
CDR3nt: TGTGCCAGCGACCTCGGGGCGGGAGGCCGTTACAATGAGCAGTTCTTC
d_gene: TRBD2
j_gene: TRBJ2-1
abundance: .
v_gene: TRBV2

CDR3aa: CASSQAGSPYEQYF
CDR3nt: TGTGCCAGCAGCCAGGCGGGCTCCCCCTACGAGCAGTACTTC
d_gene: .
j_gene: TRBJ2-7
abundance: .
v_gene: TRBV6-1

CDR3aa: CASSGGRANDEQFF
CDR3nt: TGTGCCAGCAGCGGCGGGAGGGCCAACGATGAGCAGTTCTTC
d_gene: TRBD2
j_gene: TRBJ2-1
abundance: few
v_gene: TRBV9

CDR3aa: CASSRTGWFQETQYF
CDR3nt: TGTGCCAGCAGCCGGACAGGGTGGTTCCAAGAGACCCAGTACTTC
d_gene: TRBD1
j_gene: TRBJ2-5
abundance: many
v_gene: TRBV12-3/TRBV12-4

CDR3aa: CASRWTANSNQPQHF
CDR3nt: TGTGCCAGCAGGTGGACAGCGAATAGCAATCAGCCCCAGCATTTT
d_gene: .
j_gene: TRBJ1-5
abundance: many
v_gene: TRBV5-5

CDR3aa: CASIGLAGIEQYF
CDR3nt: TGTGCCAGCATAGGACTAGCGGGAATCGAGCAGTACTTC
d_gene: TRBD2
j_gene: TRBJ2-7
abundance: many
v_gene: TRBV28

CDR3aa: CASGSGNEKLFF
CDR3nt: TGTGCCAGCGGGTCAGGGAACGAAAAACTGTTTTTT
d_gene: .
j_gene: TRBJ1-4
abundance: many
v_gene: TRBV2

CDR3aa: CASRLAGAGELFF
CDR3nt: TGTGCCAGCAGACTAGCGGGAGCCGGGGAGCTGTTTTTT
d_gene: TRBD2
j_gene: TRBJ2-2
abundance: once
v_gene: TRBV2

CDR3aa: CASRQGQGPSYEQYF
CDR3nt: TGTGCCAGCAGACAGGGACAGGGGCCCTCCTACGAGCAGTACTTC
d_gene: TRBD1
j_gene: TRBJ2-7
abundance: many
v_gene: TRBV12-3/TRBV12-4

CDR3aa: CASSASGTANSPLHF
CDR3nt: TGTGCCAGCAGTGCCTCCGGGACGGCGAATTCACCCCTCCACTTT
d_gene: .
j_gene: TRBJ1-6
abundance: .
v_gene: TRBV25-1

CDR3aa: CSATRLGPGSPLHF
CDR3nt: TGCAGTGCTACTAGACTCGGGCCGGGTTCACCCCTCCACTTT
d_gene: .
j_gene: TRBJ1-6
abundance: .
v_gene: TRBV20-1

CDR3aa: CSVVEGNNQPQHF
CDR3nt: TGCAGCGTTGTAGAGGGAAACAATCAGCCCCAGCATTTT
d_gene: .
j_gene: TRBJ1-5
abundance: few
v_gene: TRBV29-1

CDR3aa: CASSYNRGGELFF
CDR3nt: TGTGCCAGCAGCTATAACAGGGGCGGGGAGCTGTTTTTT
d_gene: TRBD1
j_gene: TRBJ2-2
abundance: .
v_gene: TRBV6-1

CDR3aa: CASSLSGLAGSDTQYF
CDR3nt: TGTGCCAGCAGTTTATCGGGACTAGCGGGATCAGATACGCAGTATTTT
d_gene: TRBD2
j_gene: TRBJ2-3
abundance: many
v_gene: TRBV28

CDR3aa: CSARELRGLGDTQYF
CDR3nt: TGCAGTGCTAGAGAGCTCAGGGGCCTGGGAGATACGCAGTATTTT
d_gene: .
j_gene: TRBJ2-3
abundance: many
v_gene: TRBV20-1

CDR3aa: CASSTDAGNTEAFF
CDR3nt: TGTGCCAGCAGCACCGACGCAGGGAACACTGAAGCTTTCTTT
d_gene: .
j_gene: TRBJ1-1
abundance: .
v_gene: TRBV5-4

CDR3aa: CASSFQGAGQPQHF
CDR3nt: TGTGCCAGCAGTTTTCAGGGGGCAGGTCAGCCCCAGCATTTT
d_gene: TRBD1
j_gene: TRBJ1-5
abundance: .
v_gene: TRBV28

CDR3aa: CSASFGSGRGRSYEQYF
CDR3nt: TGCAGTGCTAGCTTTGGGTCTGGGAGGGGGCGATCCTACGAGCAGTACTTC
d_gene: .
j_gene: TRBJ2-7
abundance: many
v_gene: TRBV20-1

CDR3aa: CASSLAGGPRDTQYF
CDR3nt: TGTGCCAGCAGCTTAGCGGGAGGGCCTAGAGATACGCAGTATTTT
d_gene: TRBD2
j_gene: TRBJ2-3
abundance: many
v_gene: TRBV7-6

CDR3aa: CSVAPRRGSGELFF
CDR3nt: TGCAGCGTTGCTCCCCGGAGAGGGTCCGGGGAGCTGTTTTTT
d_gene: .
j_gene: TRBJ2-2
abundance: once
v_gene: TRBV29-1

CDR3aa: CASRPTSFAGELFF
CDR3nt: TGTGCCAGCAGGCCGACTAGTTTCGCCGGGGAGCTGTTTTTT
d_gene: .
j_gene: TRBJ2-2
abundance: .
v_gene: TRBV6-4

CDR3aa: CASSEARFGGVNEQFF
CDR3nt: TGTGCCAGCAGTGAAGCCCGATTTGGGGGGGTCAATGAGCAGTTCTTC
d_gene: TRBD2
j_gene: TRBJ2-1
abundance: many
v_gene: TRBV2

CDR3aa: CASSNPRQGGTDTQYF
CDR3nt: TGTGCCAGCAGTAACCCGCGACAGGGGGGAACAGATACGCAGTATTTT
d_gene: TRBD1
j_gene: TRBJ2-3
abundance: many
v_gene: TRBV2

CDR3aa: CAWSEQGWEQYF
CDR3nt: TGTGCCTGGAGCGAGCAGGGCTGGGAGCAGTACTTC
d_gene: .
j_gene: TRBJ2-7
abundance: .
v_gene: TRBV30

CDR3aa: CASSLGLASTDTQYF
CDR3nt: TGTGCCAGCAGCTTGGGACTAGCGAGCACAGATACGCAGTATTTT
d_gene: TRBD2
j_gene: TRBJ2-3
abundance: many
v_gene: TRBV5-6

CDR3aa: CASSQGGTTEAFF
CDR3nt: TGTGCCAGCAGCCAAGGCGGGACAACTGAAGCTTTCTTT
d_gene: .
j_gene: TRBJ1-1
abundance: many
v_gene: TRBV11-2

CDR3aa: CASSHYRDPKNTEAFF
CDR3nt: TGTGCCAGCAGTCACTACCGGGACCCCAAGAACACTGAAGCTTTCTTT
d_gene: .
j_gene: TRBJ1-1
abundance: many
v_gene: TRBV6-1

CDR3aa: CSARDHGTGDTGELFF
CDR3nt: TGCAGTGCTAGAGATCACGGGACAGGAGACACCGGGGAGCTGTTTTTT
d_gene: TRBD1
j_gene: TRBJ2-2
abundance: many
v_gene: TRBV20-1

CDR3aa: CASSSLRGSYEQYF
CDR3nt: TGCGCCAGCAGCTCCCTGAGGGGGTCCTACGAGCAGTACTTC
d_gene: .
j_gene: TRBJ2-7
abundance: many
v_gene: TRBV5-1

CDR3aa: CASSLHGQISTDTQYF
CDR3nt: TGTGCCAGCAGCTTACACGGACAGATAAGCACAGATACGCAGTATTTT
d_gene: .
j_gene: TRBJ2-3
abundance: many
v_gene: TRBV7-9

CDR3aa: CAWSDVDRGVDTIYF
CDR3nt: TGTGCCTGGAGTGATGTGGACAGGGGCGTCGACACCATATATTTT
d_gene: TRBD1
j_gene: TRBJ1-3
abundance: few
v_gene: TRBV30

CDR3aa: CSLSGPSTDTQYF
CDR3nt: TGCAGCCTTAGCGGGCCTAGCACAGATACGCAGTATTTT
d_gene: TRBD2
j_gene: TRBJ2-3
abundance: many
v_gene: TRBV20-1

CDR3aa: CASSSVGLGGYTF
CDR3nt: TGTGCCAGCAGTTCCGTGGGTCTCGGTGGCTACACCTTC
d_gene: .
j_gene: TRBJ1-2
abundance: many
v_gene: TRBV6-2/TRBV6-3

CDR3aa: CASSLGPGVYNEQFF
CDR3nt: TGTGCCAGCAGCTTGGGGCCAGGGGTTTACAATGAGCAGTTCTTC
d_gene: .
j_gene: TRBJ2-1
abundance: few
v_gene: TRBV5-6